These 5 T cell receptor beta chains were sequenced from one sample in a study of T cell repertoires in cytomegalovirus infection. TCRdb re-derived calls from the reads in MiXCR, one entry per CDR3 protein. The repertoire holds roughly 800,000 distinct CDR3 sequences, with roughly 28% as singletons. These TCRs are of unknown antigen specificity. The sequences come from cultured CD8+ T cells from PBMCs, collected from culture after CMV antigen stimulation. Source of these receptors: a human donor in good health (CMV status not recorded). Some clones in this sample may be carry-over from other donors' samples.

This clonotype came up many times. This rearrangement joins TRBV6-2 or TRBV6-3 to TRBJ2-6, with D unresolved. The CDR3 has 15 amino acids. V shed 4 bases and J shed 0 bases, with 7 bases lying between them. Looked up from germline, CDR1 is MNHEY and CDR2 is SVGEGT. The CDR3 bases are TGTGCCAGCAGTTGGAGCAACTCTGGGGCCAACGTCCTGACTTTC. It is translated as CASSWSNSGANVLTF.

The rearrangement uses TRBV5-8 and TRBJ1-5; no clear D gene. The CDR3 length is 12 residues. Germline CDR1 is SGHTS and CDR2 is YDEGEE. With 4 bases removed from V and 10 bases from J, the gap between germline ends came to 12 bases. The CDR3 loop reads CASSPELGPQHF. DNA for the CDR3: TGTGCCAGCAGCCCAGAATTGGGACCCCAGCATTTT.

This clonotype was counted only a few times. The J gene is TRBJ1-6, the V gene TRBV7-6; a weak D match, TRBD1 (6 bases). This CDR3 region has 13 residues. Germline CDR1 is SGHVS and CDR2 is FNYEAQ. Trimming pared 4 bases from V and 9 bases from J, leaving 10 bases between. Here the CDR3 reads CASSSGQTSPLHF. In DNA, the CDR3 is TGTGCCAGCAGCTCCGGACAGACTTCACCCCTCCACTTT.

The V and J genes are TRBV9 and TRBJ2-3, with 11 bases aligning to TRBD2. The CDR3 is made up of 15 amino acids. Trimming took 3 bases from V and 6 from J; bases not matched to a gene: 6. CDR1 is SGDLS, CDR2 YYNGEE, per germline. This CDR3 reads CASSGTSGGRDTQYF. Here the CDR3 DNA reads TGTGCCAGCAGCGGTACTAGCGGGGGAAGGGATACGCAGTATTTT. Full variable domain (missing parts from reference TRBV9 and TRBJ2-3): DSGVTQTPKHLITATGQRVTLRCSPRSGDLSVYWYQQSLDQGLQFLIQYYNGEERAKGNILERFSAQQFPDLHSELNLSSLELGDSALYFCASSGTSGGRDTQYFGPGTRLTVL.

The CDR3 nucleotides read TGTGCCACCAGCGTTAGTCGACAGATACCTAACTATGGCTACACCTTC. Protein: CATSVSRQIPNYGYTF. The chain links TRBV15 to TRBJ1-2; a possible D gene is TRBD1 (5 bases). The germline gives CDR1 LNHNV, CDR2 YYDKDF (reference sequence). V was trimmed by 5 bases and J by 0 bases, leaving 16 bases between them. The CDR3 runs to 16 residues.